The sample holds a few counts of the clone carrying this T cell receptor beta chain. Antigen specificity is unknown. RNA was extracted and reverse transcribed into cDNA as the sequencing template. Clones were sequenced by immunoSEQ multiplex PCR, and TCRdb holds only the in-frame ones, with some missing. The sample includes 100,000 or so clones, roughly 56% of them seen just once. The sample is drawn from a study of CD8+ T cells in alopecia areata. Study context: By percentage of affected scalp area, the severity of treated patients was scored.

CDR1 and CDR2 (germline): SGDLS, YYNGEE. The CDR3 spans 15 residues. The V segment lost 2 bases and the J segment 1 base; nucleotides outside the gene matches: 5. Points from the study as a whole: More clonal than normal scalp was lesional scalp, particularly alopecia totalis/universalis. Association of baseline CD8+ expansion with response is uncertain owing to one nonresponder.

Specified treatment: oral pan-JAK inhibitor, 5-10 mg twice daily. Source: CD8+ T cells sorted from blood, taken at approximately week 61, from a patient treated with tofacitinib. The chain links TRBV9 to TRBJ2-5; 7 nucleotides agree with TRBD2. This clonotype was sampled from a human donor with alopecia areata. Written as DNA, the CDR3 is TGTGCCAGCAGCGTCGGGACTACTAGCCAAGAGACCCAGTACTTC. Encoded protein: CASSVGTTSQETQYF.